Below are 13 T cell receptor beta chains sequenced from a single sample in a study of blood T cells in healthy people across ages. The use of a sample-barcoded 5' primer and a J-beta primer mix characterized a second PCR of 7 to 11 cycles. MiXCR, applied by TCRdb to the 5' RACE reads, yields one record per CDR3 protein. The sample lists 1.5 million to 2 million distinct CDR3 sequences; 25% to 30% were seen once. Sequencing was performed on blood. These receptors originate from a woman between 25 and 40 years old in good health.

The chain uses TRBV12-3 or TRBV12-4 and TRBJ2-7; 13 positions match TRBD2. The CDR3 runs 16 residues. V lost 6 bases, J lost 1 base, and 6 bases stayed unmatched. The CDR3 region has the DNA TGTGCCAGCAGGAGGACTAGCGGGAGAGGGTCCTACGAGCAGTACTTC. Translation gives CASRRTSGRGSYEQYF.

This clonotype was seen ten or more times. Mismatch with germline at one junction end may stem from a read error. The chain is built from TRBV7-2 and TRBJ2-7, with TRBD1 matching over 9 bases. Germline-derived CDR1 and CDR2 are SGHTA and FQGNSA. This CDR3 has 13 amino acids. CDR3 region: CASSSDRGYEQYF. In DNA, the CDR3 is TGCGCCAGCAGCTCGGACAGGGGCTACGAGCAGTACTTC.

This sequence joins TRBV12-3 or TRBV12-4 and TRBJ2-4; 7 positions match TRBD2. J lost 13 bases, V lost 2 bases, and 11 bases had no gene match. This CDR3 is built from 14 residues. CDR3 DNA sequence: TGTGCCAGCAGTTTAACGCGGGGGATCGGGGAGCAGTACTTC. Translating it yields CASSLTRGIGEQYF.

The V and J genes are TRBV5-1 and TRBJ2-1; 13 nucleotides align to TRBD2. Trimming at V came to 1 base and at J to 8 bases, leaving 6 bases not matched to a gene. CDR1 is SGHRS, CDR2 YFSETQ, per germline. This CDR3 is built from 16 residues. CDR3 in DNA: TGCGCCAGCAGCTTGACTAGCGGGAGGGCCGGGGATGAGCAGTTCTTC. This translates into CASSLTSGRAGDEQFF.

With respect to this clonotype: At one boundary the junction diverges from the germline segment, which might be a read error. The chain couples TRBV20-1 to TRBJ2-7; D is unresolved. CDR1 and CDR2 (germline): DFQATT, SNEGSKA (reference sequence). The CDR3 extends over 12 amino acids. The chain's CDR3 is CRASTAGYEQYF. The DNA of the CDR3 is TGCAGGGCTAGTACCGCTGGCTACGAGCAGTACTTC.

Comment on this clonotype: A read error is possible here, since a much larger clone lies one base away. This chain joins TRBV6-5 and TRBJ2-7, with 9 nucleotides matching TRBD1. Germline V gene data show CDR1 as MNHEY and CDR2 as SVGAGI. This CDR3 is 15 amino acids long. V dropped 8 bases and J dropped 7; count of bases not matched to a gene: 15. In DNA, the CDR3 is TGTGCCAGCCGAACAGACAGGGGGACCTACAATGAGCAGTACTTC. As protein: CASRTDRGTYNEQYF.

This clonotype appeared a few times. The V gene is TRBV7-9, the J gene TRBJ2-1; D uncertain. V lost 10 bases and J 7 bases, leaving 11 bases between the germline ends. CDR1 is SEHNR, CDR2 FQNEAQ, per germline (reference sequence). The CDR3 consists of 11 residues. Written as DNA, the CDR3 is TGTGCCAACGCCCAGCTGAATGAGCAGTTCTTC. The encoded protein is CANAQLNEQFF.

This clonotype was recorded many times. The chain uses TRBV20-1 and TRBJ2-7; 9 bases fit TRBD1. Germline values: CDR1 DFQATT, CDR2 SNEGSKA (reference sequence). The ends lost 5 bases at V and 7 bases at J; junction bases unmatched: 9. CDR3 size: 13 residues. The DNA of the CDR3 is TGCAGTGCTCGGACAGGGGCCCTCGGGGAGCAGTACTTC. As protein: CSARTGALGEQYF.

The gene calls are TRBV6-1 and TRBJ2-7, with D possibly TRBD1 on 6 matching bases. The ends were cut back, 7 bases at V and 7 bases at J, with 20 bases in the middle. The CDR3 has 14 amino acids. The germline V gene has CDR1 MNHNS and CDR2 SASEGT. CDR3 amino acids: CASTPGHPGREQYF. The CDR3 DNA reads TGTGCCAGCACCCCGGGACATCCGGGTCGGGAGCAGTACTTC.

The rearrangement links TRBV5-1 to TRBJ2-7; D is perhaps TRBD1 (6 bases). The CDR3 loop spans 15 amino acids. The germline V gene has CDR1 SGHRS and CDR2 YFSETQ. Trimming removed 3 bases at V and 1 base at J, with 14 bases between. The CDR3 region is CASSSGGVMSYEQYF. CDR3 DNA: TGCGCCAGCAGCTCTGGGGGCGTAATGTCCTACGAGCAGTACTTC.

This clonotype has just a few counts. V is TRBV3-1 and J is TRBJ2-5; 7 positions match TRBD2. Germline assignment: CDR1 LGHDT and CDR2 YNNKEL (reference sequence). The CDR3 sequence is 15 residues long. V shed 2 bases and J 4 bases; nucleotides not matched to a gene: 7. The CDR3 is CASSQQTSTGETQYF. As DNA, the CDR3 is TGTGCCAGCAGCCAACAGACTAGCACGGGAGAGACCCAGTACTTC.

This clonotype was seen a handful of times. This sequence joins TRBV20-1 and TRBJ2-5, with TRBD2 matching 10 bases. The germline CDR1 and CDR2 sequences are DFQATT and SNEGSKA (reference sequence). There are 12 residues in the CDR3. With 8 bases clipped from V and 4 bases from J, the junction kept 4 bases outside the gene matches. The CDR3 here is CSLRTSGETQYF. The CDR3 nucleotides are TGCAGTCTCCGGACTAGCGGAGAGACCCAGTACTTC.

A few counts support this clonotype. V is TRBV2 and J is TRBJ2-1; 13 bases fit TRBD2. The germline V gene has CDR1 SNHLY and CDR2 FYNNEI. The CDR3 covers 18 residues. The CDR3 loop reads CANIRTSGRPGFFNEQFF. Written as DNA, the CDR3 is TGTGCTAACATCAGGACTAGCGGGAGACCTGGCTTTTTCAATGAGCAGTTCTTC.